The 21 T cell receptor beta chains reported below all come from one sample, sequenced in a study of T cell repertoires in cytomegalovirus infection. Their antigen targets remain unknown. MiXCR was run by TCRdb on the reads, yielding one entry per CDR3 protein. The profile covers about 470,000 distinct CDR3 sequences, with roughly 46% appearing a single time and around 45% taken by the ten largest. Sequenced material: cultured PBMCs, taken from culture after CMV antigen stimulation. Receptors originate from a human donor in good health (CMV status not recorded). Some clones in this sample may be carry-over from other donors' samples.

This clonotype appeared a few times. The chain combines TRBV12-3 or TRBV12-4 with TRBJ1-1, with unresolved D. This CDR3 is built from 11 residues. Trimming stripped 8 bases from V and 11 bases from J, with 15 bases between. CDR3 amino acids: CASPGPRRAFF. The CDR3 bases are TGTGCCAGCCCAGGCCCGCGCCGGGCTTTCTTT.

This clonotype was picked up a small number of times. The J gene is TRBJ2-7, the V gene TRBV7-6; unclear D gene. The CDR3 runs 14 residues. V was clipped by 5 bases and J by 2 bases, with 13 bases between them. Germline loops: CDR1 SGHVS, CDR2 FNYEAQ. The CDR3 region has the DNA TGTGCCAGCAGCGGCGGCGGCGACCCCTACGAGCAGTACTTC. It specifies CASSGGGDPYEQYF.

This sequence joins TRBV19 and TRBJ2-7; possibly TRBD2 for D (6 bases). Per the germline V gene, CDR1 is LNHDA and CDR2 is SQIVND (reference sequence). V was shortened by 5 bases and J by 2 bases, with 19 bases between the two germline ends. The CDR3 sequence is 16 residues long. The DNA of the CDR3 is TGTGCCAGTAGTCCGTCGCCTAGCGTCCGCACCTACGAGCAGTACTTC. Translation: CASSPSPSVRTYEQYF.

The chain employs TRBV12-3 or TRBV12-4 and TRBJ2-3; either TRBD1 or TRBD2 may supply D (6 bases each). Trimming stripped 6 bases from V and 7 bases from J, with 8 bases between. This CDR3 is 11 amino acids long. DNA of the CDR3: TGTGCCAGCAGCGGGGGCAATACGCAGTATTTT. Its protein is CASSGGNTQYF.

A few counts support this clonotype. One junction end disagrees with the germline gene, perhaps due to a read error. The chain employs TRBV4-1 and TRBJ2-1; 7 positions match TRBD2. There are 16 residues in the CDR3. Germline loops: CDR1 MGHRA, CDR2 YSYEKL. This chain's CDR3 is CASSQDSGGGYNEQFF. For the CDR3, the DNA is TGTGCCAGCAGCCAAGATAGTGGGGGGGGCTACAATGAGCAGTTCTTC.

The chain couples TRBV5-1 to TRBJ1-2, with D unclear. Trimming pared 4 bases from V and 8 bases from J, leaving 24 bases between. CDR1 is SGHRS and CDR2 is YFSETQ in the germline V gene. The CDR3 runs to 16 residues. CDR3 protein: CASSHPTSGRLGGYTF. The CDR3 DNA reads TGCGCCAGCAGCCACCCCACGAGCGGCAGGCTTGGAGGCTACACCTTC.

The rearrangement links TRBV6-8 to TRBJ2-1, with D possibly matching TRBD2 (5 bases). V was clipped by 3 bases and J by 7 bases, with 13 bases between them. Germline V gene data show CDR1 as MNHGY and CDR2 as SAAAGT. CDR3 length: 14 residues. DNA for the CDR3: TGTGCCAGCAGTTATGTGGGAGCGGTGAATGAGCAGTTCTTC. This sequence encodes CASSYVGAVNEQFF.

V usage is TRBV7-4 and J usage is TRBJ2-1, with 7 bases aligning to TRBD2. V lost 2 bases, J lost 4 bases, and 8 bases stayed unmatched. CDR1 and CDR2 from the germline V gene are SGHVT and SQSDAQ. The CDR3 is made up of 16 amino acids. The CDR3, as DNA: TGTGCCAGCAGCTTAAATCGGGGAGGGCTATACAATGAGCAGTTCTTC. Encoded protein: CASSLNRGGLYNEQFF.

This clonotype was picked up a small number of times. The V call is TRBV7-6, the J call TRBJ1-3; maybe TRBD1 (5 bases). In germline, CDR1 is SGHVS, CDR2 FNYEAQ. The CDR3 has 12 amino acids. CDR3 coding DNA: TGTGCGGCCGTAGGGGATGGAAACACCATATATTTT. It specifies CAAVGDGNTIYF.

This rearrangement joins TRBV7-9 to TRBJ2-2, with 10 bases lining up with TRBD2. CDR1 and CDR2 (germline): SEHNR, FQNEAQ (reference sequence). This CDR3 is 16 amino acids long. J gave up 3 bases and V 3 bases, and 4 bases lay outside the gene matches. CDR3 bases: TGTGCCAGCAGCTTCGGGACTAGCGCCTACACCGGGGAGCTGTTTTTT. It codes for CASSFGTSAYTGELFF.

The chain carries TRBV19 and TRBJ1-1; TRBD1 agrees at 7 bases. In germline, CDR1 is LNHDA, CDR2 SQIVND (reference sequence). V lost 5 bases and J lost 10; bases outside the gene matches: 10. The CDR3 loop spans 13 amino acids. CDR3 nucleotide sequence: TGTGCCAGTAGTGCCCTGTTCAGGGGGGTAGCTTTCTTT. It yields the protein CASSALFRGVAFF.

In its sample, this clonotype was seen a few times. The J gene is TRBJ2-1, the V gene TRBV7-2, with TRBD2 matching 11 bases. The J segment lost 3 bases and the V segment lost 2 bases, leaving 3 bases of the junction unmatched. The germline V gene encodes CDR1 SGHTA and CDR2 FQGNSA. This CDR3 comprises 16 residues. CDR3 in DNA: TGTGCCAGCAGCTTAAGTACTAGCGGGGGCTACAATGAGCAGTTCTTC. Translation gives CASSLSTSGGYNEQFF.

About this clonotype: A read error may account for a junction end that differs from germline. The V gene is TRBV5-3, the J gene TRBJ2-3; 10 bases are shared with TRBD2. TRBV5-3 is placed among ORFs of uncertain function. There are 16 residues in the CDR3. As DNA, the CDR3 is TGTGCCAGCAGCTTGGCCGCTAGCGGGGGCCCAGATACGCAGTATTTT. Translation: CASSLAASGGPDTQYF.

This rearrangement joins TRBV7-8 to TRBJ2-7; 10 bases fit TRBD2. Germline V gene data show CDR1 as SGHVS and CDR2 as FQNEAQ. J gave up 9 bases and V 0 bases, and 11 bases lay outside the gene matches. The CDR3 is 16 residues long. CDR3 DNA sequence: TGTGCCAGCAGCTTAGCCACCCTAGCGGGGGCTTTACGGCAGTACTTC. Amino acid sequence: CASSLATLAGALRQYF.

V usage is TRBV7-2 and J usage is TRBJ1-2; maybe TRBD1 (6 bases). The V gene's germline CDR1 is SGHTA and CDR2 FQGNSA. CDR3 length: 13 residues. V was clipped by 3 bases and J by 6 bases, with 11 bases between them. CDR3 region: CASSFRAGDGYTF. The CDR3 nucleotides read TGTGCCAGCAGCTTCAGGGCAGGGGATGGCTACACCTTC.

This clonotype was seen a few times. CDR3 nucleotides: TGTGCCAGCAGCTATGGGACAGGGATCGAAGCTTTCTTT. Amino acid sequence: CASSYGTGIEAFF. The chain uses TRBV7-2 and TRBJ1-1, with 9 bases aligning to TRBD1. V lost 4 bases to trimming and J lost 8 bases; unmatched junction nucleotides: 5. Looked up from germline, CDR1 is SGHTA and CDR2 is FQGNSA. CDR3 size: 13 residues. Based on the CDR3 plus reference TRBV7-2 and TRBJ1-1, the full variable domain is GAGVSQSPSNKVTEKGKDVELRCDPISGHTALYWYRQSLGQGLEFLIYFQGNSAPDKSGLPSDRFSAERTGGSVSTLTIQRTQQEDSAVYLCASSYGTGIEAFFGQGTRLTVV.

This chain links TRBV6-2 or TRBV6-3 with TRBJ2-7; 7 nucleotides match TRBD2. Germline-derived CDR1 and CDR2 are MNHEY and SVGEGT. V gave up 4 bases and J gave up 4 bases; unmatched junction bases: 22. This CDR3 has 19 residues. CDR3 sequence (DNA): TGTGCCAGCAGTTTTTTTCCAGATCCGGGACTAACGGGGACTTACGAGCAGTACTTC. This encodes CASSFFPDPGLTGTYEQYF.

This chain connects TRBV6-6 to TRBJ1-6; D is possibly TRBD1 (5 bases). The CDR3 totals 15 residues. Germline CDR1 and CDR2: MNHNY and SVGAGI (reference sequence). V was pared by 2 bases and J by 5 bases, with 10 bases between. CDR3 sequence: CASSYRGKDNSPLHF. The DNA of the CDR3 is TGTGCCAGCAGTTACAGGGGAAAGGATAATTCACCCCTCCACTTT.

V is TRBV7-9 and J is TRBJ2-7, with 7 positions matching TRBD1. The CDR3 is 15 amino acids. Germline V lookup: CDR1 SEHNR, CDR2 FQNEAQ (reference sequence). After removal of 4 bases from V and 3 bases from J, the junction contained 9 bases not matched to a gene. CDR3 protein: CASSSQGVVGYEQYF. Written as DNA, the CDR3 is TGTGCCAGCAGCTCCCAGGGGGTGGTAGGCTACGAGCAGTACTTC.

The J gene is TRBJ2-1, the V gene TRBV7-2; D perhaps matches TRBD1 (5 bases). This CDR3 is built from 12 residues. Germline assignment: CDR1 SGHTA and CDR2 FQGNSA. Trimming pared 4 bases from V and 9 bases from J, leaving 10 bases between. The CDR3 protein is CASSSVRGEQFF. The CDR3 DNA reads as TGTGCCAGCAGCTCGGTTAGGGGTGAGCAGTTCTTC.

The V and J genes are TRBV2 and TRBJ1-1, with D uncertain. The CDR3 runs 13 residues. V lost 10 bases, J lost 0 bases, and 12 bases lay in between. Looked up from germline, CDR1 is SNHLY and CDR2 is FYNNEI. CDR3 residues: CATGAEMNTEAFF. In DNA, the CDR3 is TGTGCCACTGGAGCCGAGATGAACACTGAAGCTTTCTTT.